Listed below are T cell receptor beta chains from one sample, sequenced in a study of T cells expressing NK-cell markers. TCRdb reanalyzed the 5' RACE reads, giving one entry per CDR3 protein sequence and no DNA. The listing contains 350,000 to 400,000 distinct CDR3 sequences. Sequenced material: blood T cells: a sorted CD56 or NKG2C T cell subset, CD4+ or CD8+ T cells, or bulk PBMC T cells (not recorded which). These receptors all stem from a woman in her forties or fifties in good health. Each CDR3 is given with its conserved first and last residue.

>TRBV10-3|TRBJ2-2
CAINLAGNTGELFF
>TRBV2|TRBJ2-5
CASNPRGVLETQYF
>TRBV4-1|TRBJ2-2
CASSQGAQGLAGELFF
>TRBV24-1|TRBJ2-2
CATGTGGIGELFF
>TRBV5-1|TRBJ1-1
CASSGTGPTEAFF
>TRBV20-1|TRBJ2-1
CSAEGSIEQNEQFF
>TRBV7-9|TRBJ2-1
CASSQTVSVVDEQFF
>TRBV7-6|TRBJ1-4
CASSPSFGSNEKLFF
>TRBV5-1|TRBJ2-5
CASSLADEAQYF
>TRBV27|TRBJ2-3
CASSARAGGPTDTQYF
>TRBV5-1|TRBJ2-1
CASSLRAIDEQFF
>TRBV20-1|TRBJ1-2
CSARSFSLLGYGYTF
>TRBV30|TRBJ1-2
CAWSRGAASGYTF
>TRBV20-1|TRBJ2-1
CSAVLAEVYNEQFF
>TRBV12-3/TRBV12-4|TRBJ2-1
CASSFSGTSDTEQFF
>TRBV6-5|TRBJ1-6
CASSYKGLGSPLHF
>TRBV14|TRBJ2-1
CASSRNRGPYNEQFF
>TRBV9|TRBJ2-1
CASQMAGRDEQFF
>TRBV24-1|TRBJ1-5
CATSDPTGERQPQHF
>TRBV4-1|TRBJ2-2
CASSQALGGRELFF
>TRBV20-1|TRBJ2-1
CSAPTAAGMNNEQFF
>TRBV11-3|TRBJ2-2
CASSFSGRTRELFF
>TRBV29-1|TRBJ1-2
CSVEGIIGYTF
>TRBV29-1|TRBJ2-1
CSAGLAGGPSGNEQFF
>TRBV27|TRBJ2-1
CASSSRPSGTNEQFF
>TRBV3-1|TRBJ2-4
CASSQEDIQYF
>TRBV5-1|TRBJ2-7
CASSWSGLRQEQYF
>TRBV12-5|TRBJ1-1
CASGFRGYTEAFF